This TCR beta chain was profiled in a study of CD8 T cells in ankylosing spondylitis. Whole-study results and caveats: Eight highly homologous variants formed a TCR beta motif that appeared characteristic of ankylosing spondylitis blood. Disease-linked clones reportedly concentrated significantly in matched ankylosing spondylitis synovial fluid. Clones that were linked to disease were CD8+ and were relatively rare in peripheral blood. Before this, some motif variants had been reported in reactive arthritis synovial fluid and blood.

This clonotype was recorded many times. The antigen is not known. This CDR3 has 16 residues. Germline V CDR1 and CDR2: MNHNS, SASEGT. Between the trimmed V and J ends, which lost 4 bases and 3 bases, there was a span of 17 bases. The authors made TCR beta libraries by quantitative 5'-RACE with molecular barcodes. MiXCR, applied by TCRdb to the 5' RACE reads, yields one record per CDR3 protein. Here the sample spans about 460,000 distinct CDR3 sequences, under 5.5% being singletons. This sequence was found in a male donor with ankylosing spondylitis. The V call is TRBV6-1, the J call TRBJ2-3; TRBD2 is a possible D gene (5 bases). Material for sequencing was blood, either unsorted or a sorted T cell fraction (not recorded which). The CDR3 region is CASSAPGRRGTDTQYF. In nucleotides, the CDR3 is TGTGCCAGCAGTGCACCGGGCCGACGGGGAACAGATACGCAGTATTTT.